This note documents a single T cell receptor (beta chain) sequence. Its antigen target is currently unknown. Per-base qualities were not stored, and no clone one base away is much larger. TCR CDR3 regions were amplified from genomic DNA by multiplex PCR using the deep immunoSEQ assay. For each cell subset, the extracted genomic DNA was distributed evenly across all wells of several immunoSEQ 96-well plates, and each plate served as one replicate. Each replicate PCR for sorted subsets received around 200 ng genomic DNA, equal to tens of thousands of T cell genomes. The purified libraries were quantified using a Qubit 3.0 fluorometer, sized with a Bioanalyzer 2100, and then quantified again using the KAPA Library Quantification kit. Every immunoSEQ 96-well plate was sequenced on a separate single-read 150-cycle Illumina NextSeq 550 flow cell. Per the authors' processing: Because the immunoSEQ output held only junctional sequences and lacked quality scores, the filtering could not match the filtering applied to full-length reads. To assign V/J genes and CDR3, sequences were annotated against IMGT germline references using PyIR, a Python wrapper for IgBLAST v1.9. Any read was removed if the V/J assignment was weak (E-value above 1e-6), the CDR3 was missing, or the read contained stop codons, out-of-frame junctions, or ambiguous translated residues. A V3J clonotype was defined by an identical inferred V gene, J gene, and CDR3 amino acid sequence. To compute the percentage overlap between repertoires, the number of shared unique clonotypes was divided by the size of the smaller repertoire. Three approaches were used to assess repertoire richness: RTK rarefaction, the Chao1 estimator, and Recon v2.1 estimates of unobserved clonotypes. OLGA was used to compute generation probabilities for all TCRbeta clonotypes that the gDNA method yielded from several donors. TCRdb re-hosts the immuneACCESS table, in-frame sequences only. Its copies lack some clones; in the studies checked, an unresolved V gene accounts for under half of them, and the cause for the rest is not known. V and J calls and clone size are as listed in that table; D and trimming were resolved from the DNA. The sample table records some 2.3 million clones; approximately 95% of these occur just once. The ten largest clones represent 0.35% to 0.45% of the sample.

From the germline V gene, CDR1 is MGHRA and CDR2 is YSYEKL. The CDR3 numbers 17 residues from cysteine through phenylalanine. The entry retains the CDR3 DNA only, 51 bases that are in frame from base 1. A distance of 15 bases separates the germline ends of V and J, which lose 0 bases and 2 bases respectively. This entry comes from a study of shared clonotypes between healthy human individuals (dated by TCRdb to about 2020). Study-wide context: The cohort comprised two women and a few men aged 18 to 49 years. To increase sequencing depth and limit assay-specific biases, TCR repertoire library preparation and sequencing were carried out by different laboratories using diverse techniques. Between about 0.94 and 8.9 billion PBMCs per donor were obtained by leukapheresis. For each donor, three plates each were used for CD4 naive and CD4 memory, two plates were used for CD8 naive, and one plate was used for CD8 memory. To estimate repertoire size and how much clonotypes are shared between individuals, the study performed deep sequencing of blood TCR repertoires from a handful of healthy adults.

Study-wide findings and limitations: Incomplete sequencing was indicated by rarefaction of sorted-subset datasets, despite the large sequencing depth. Pairwise subsampling led to the expectation that sequencing depth would affect the degree of clonotype sharing among donors. When four donors were compared, the shared fraction of clonotypes was about 5.5% for naive CD4, approximately 3.5% for naive CD8, 2% to 2.5% for memory CD4, and around 0.4% for memory CD8. Only blood was sampled, and tissue TCR repertoires likely differ from those in blood. Because the study included only a small number of donors, the genetic and exposure-history diversity represented was limited. Naive subsets generally had larger estimated clonotype richness than memory subsets did. Compared with non-shared clonotypes, the clonotypes found in all four sorted-subset donors had higher generation probabilities.

The donors were healthy, HIV-negative adults with no recently reported acute infections or vaccinations. Only Caucasian adults living in Nashville, Tennessee, USA were represented among the donors. CD4+ T cells were enriched by magnetic negative selection, after which naive cells were positively selected on CD45RA and the negative fraction was taken as the memory subset. Blood was obtained by leukapheresis, after which PBMCs were separated by Ficoll-Histopaque density gradient centrifugation and cryopreserved in liquid nitrogen vapor phase. Purity and quantity of every magnetically sorted T cell population were checked by analytical flow cytometry. Genomic DNA was isolated from each sorted fraction and quantified by UV absorbance on a Nanodrop 2000c.

The sequenced sample consisted of naive CD4+ T cells from PBMCs. The cell subset or site tag for this specimen amounts to: CD45RA+ positively selected. The receptor's source is a man between 18 and 35 years old in good health. Some clones in this sample may be carry-over from other donors' samples. The chain is assembled from TRBV4-1 and TRBJ2-3, and possibly TRBD2, on 6 matching bases. The CDR3 corresponds to CASSQDWGAGYTDTQYF. The sequence in DNA is TGCGCCAGCAGCCAAGACTGGGGTGCGGGATACACAGATACGCAGTATTTT.